This TCR beta chain was retrieved from a study of beta chain features in type 1 diabetes. Overall study: Summed over all samples, the examined sorted cells came to 90 million to 120 million.

The entirety of the isolated RNA underwent reverse transcription, so expressed TCRB transcripts were sequenced. Around 3.9 million reads per sample were averaged for naive, central memory and regulatory samples. Method: immunoSEQ multiplex PCR; TCRdb's copy keeps in-frame clones and lacks some. The table includes more than 300,000 clones, roughly 12% detected once. This clone was observed a handful of times. The antigen is not known. Germline V gene sequence: CDR1 MDHEN, CDR2 SYDVKM. The CDR3 has 14 amino acids. V was pared by 6 bases and J by 3 bases, with 12 bases between. Study-level results: Within each of all four CD4+ subsets, Type 1 diabetes patients had TCRB CDR3s that were moderately but significantly shorter. PCR, the amplification step, might favor shorter templates, equally in patients and controls.

Sequencing was performed on naive CD4+ T cells from blood. V and J are TRBV28 and TRBJ1-5, with D unclear. The receptor comes from a man aged 18-30 years in good health. The CDR3 region is CASREGGDNQPQHF. The CDR3 DNA reads as TGTGCCAGCAGGGAAGGTGGAGACAATCAGCCCCAGCATTTT.